These 28 T cell receptor beta chains came from one sample sequenced in a study of CD4 and CD8 cells across lung adenocarcinoma regions. One entry per CDR3 protein results from TCRdb running MiXCR on the PCR reads. The table shows about 25,000 distinct CDR3 sequences, with over 40% occurring only once. The sample consisted of CD4+ T cells from the center of a lung tumor. Every receptor here comes from a male donor with lung adenocarcinoma. The CD4 and CD8 labels of this study may be unreliable.

This clonotype has a count of ten or more. For the CDR3, the DNA is TGTGCCAGCAGTTACGCGGAGACGGCCCAGTACTTC. Protein product: CASSYAETAQYF. V usage is TRBV6-2 or TRBV6-3 and J usage is TRBJ2-5; D is unclear. Trimming stripped 2 bases from V and 9 bases from J, with 10 bases between. The CDR3 contains 12 residues. CDR1 is MNHEY, CDR2 SVGEGT, per germline.

The V gene is TRBV27, the J gene TRBJ1-3; 8 nucleotides match TRBD1. The CDR3 consists of 18 residues. Germline V lookup: CDR1 MNHEY, CDR2 SMNVEV (reference sequence). Trimming took 3 bases from V and 0 from J; bases not matched to a gene: 10. CDR3 region: CASSFYPSTGVSGNTIYF. CDR3 bases: TGTGCCAGCAGTTTCTATCCCTCGACAGGGGTCTCTGGAAACACCATATATTTT.

This clonotype was seen just once. At one of its ends the junction is not consistent with the germline gene, which may arise from a read error. J is TRBJ2-3 and V is TRBV6-1; weak D call: TRBD2 (7 bases). CDR1 is MNHNS, CDR2 SASEGT, per germline. This CDR3 is 17 amino acids long. The CDR3 spells CASKGGGGGCATDTQYF. The CDR3 DNA sequence: TGTGCCAGCAAGGGGGGGGGGGGGGGCTGTGCCACAGATACCCAGTATTTT.

Regarding this clonotype: One junction end does not reproduce the germline sequence, and a read error may be involved. The chain employs TRBV11-2 and TRBJ2-1; the D gene is possibly TRBD2 (5 bases). CDR1 and CDR2 (germline): SGHAT, FQNNGV. This CDR3 has 15 amino acids. The CDR3 region has the DNA TGTGCCAGCAGCTTAGGGGAAGCGGAATACGGGGAGCTGTTTTTC. Translation: CASSLGEAEYGELFF.

This clonotype was seen ten or more times. This rearrangement joins TRBV4-1 to TRBJ2-1; no firm D call. The CDR3 loop spans 14 amino acids. Germline V lookup: CDR1 MGHRA, CDR2 YSYEKL. The V end lost 4 bases, the J end lost 7 bases, and 14 bases lay between the germline ends. The CDR3 loop reads CASSRGPSRNEQFF. In DNA form, the CDR3 reads TGCGCCAGCAGCCGTGGGCCCTCCCGGAATGAGCAGTTCTTC.

The chain is built from TRBV5-1 and TRBJ1-6, with D unclear. V was clipped by 0 bases and J by 6 bases, with 7 bases between them. Germline V gene lookup returns CDR1 SGHRS and CDR2 YFSETQ. The CDR3 runs to 14 residues. This chain's CDR3 is CASSLEGPNSPLHF. DNA for the CDR3: TGCGCCAGCAGCTTGGAGGGTCCTAATTCACCCCTCCACTTT.

This clonotype was seen ten or more times. V and J are TRBV6-1 and TRBJ1-1; D is perhaps TRBD1 (5 bases). The CDR3 runs to 15 residues. Per germline, CDR1 MNHNS and CDR2 SASEGT. Deletions cut 6 bases from V and 5 bases from J, with 19 bases between. CDR3 protein: CASSPRSGRGTEAFF. CDR3 sequence (DNA): TGTGCCAGCAGCCCAAGGAGTGGCCGGGGGACTGAAGCTTTCTTT.

This clonotype was counted once. V gene TRBV12-3 or TRBV12-4 combines with J gene TRBJ2-2; the D call may be TRBD1 or TRBD2 (5 bases each). V lost 0 bases and J 7 bases, leaving 18 bases between the germline ends. CDR3 size: 17 residues. CDR3 sequence: CASSLAQGGLTSGELFF. DNA of the CDR3: TGTGCCAGCAGTTTAGCGCAGGGCGGGTTAACCAGCGGGGAGCTGTTTTTT.

By share, this clonotype counts as medium-sized. The V and J genes are TRBV10-3 and TRBJ2-1; no definite D call. The length of the CDR3 is 14 residues. V was trimmed by 7 bases and J by 2 bases, leaving 12 bases between them. The germline V gene has CDR1 ENHRY and CDR2 SYGVKD. The CDR3 loop reads CAINDMAPYNEQFF. CDR3 nucleotide sequence: TGTGCCATCAATGACATGGCGCCCTACAATGAGCAGTTCTTC.

The chain combines TRBV6-1 with TRBJ2-2; D might be TRBD2 (5 bases). The CDR3 is 14 residues long. Looked up from germline, CDR1 is MNHNS and CDR2 is SASEGT. V gave up 8 bases and J gave up 11 bases, with 21 bases separating them. The CDR3 here is CASLGAGITDELFF. DNA of the CDR3: TGTGCCAGCCTGGGAGCTGGGATCACAGATGAGCTGTTTTTT.

Worth noting for this clonotype: One end of the junction does not line up with germline, which may come from a read error. The genes are TRBV10-1 and TRBJ2-5; tentative D call: TRBD1 (7 bases). The CDR3 consists of 15 residues. Germline V lookup: CDR1 WNHNN, CDR2 SYGVQD (reference sequence). CDR3 region: CGRGDEGRDPDTQYF. The CDR3, as DNA: TGCGGCAGGGGGGACGAGGGCCGGGACCCAGATACGCAGTATTTC.

This chain links TRBV7-8 with TRBJ1-1; 9 bases map to TRBD1. V lost 5 bases and J lost 5; bases outside the gene matches: 9. The CDR3 is 15 amino acids. Germline V gives CDR1 SGHVS, CDR2 FQNEAQ. The CDR3 loop reads CASSPQTGGATEAFF. The CDR3 coding sequence is TGTGCCAGCAGCCCTCAAACAGGGGGCGCGACTGAAGCTTTCTTT.

The gene calls are TRBV6-1 and TRBJ2-5, with 8 positions matching TRBD2. Germline V lookup: CDR1 MNHNS, CDR2 SASEGT. V lost 2 bases, J lost 4 bases, and 6 bases stayed unmatched. CDR3 length: 15 residues. Here the CDR3 DNA reads TGTGCCAGCAGTGAATCAACGGGAGGGCGAGAGACCCAGTACTTC. Protein: CASSESTGGRETQYF.

Only a few counts were recorded for this clonotype. The rearrangement uses TRBV6-1 and TRBJ2-1; 7 bases are a match to TRBD2. V shed 6 bases, J shed 3 bases, and the junction held 11 bases outside the gene matches. The germline CDR1 and CDR2 sequences are MNHNS and SASEGT. The CDR3 sequence is 16 residues long. In DNA form, the CDR3 reads TGTGCCAGCAGAGACCTAGGGAGGGGCCTCTACAATGAGCAGTTCTTC. As protein: CASRDLGRGLYNEQFF.

Sample share makes this clonotype medium-sized. The rearrangement joins TRBV6-1 to TRBJ2-2; D not resolved. The CDR3 sequence is 13 residues long. The ends were cut back, 6 bases at V and 13 bases at J, with 18 bases in the middle. CDR1 MNHNS and CDR2 SASEGT come from the germline V gene. CDR3 protein: CASRNMAVPGLFF. CDR3 in DNA: TGTGCCAGCAGAAACATGGCAGTCCCGGGGCTGTTTTTT.

This clonotype was detected a few times. V and J are TRBV12-3 or TRBV12-4 and TRBJ2-7, with 11 bases fitting TRBD2. The CDR3 has 15 residues. V shed 6 bases, J shed 0 bases, and the junction held 4 bases outside the gene matches. CDR3 region: CASSLTSGISYEQYF. CDR3 in DNA: TGTGCCAGCAGCCTGACTAGCGGGATCTCCTACGAGCAGTACTTC.

This chain joins TRBV27 and TRBJ2-2; D is perhaps TRBD1 or TRBD2 (5 bases each). V lost 10 bases, J lost 16 bases, and 31 bases lay in between. Germline V CDR1 and CDR2: MNHEY, SMNVEV (reference sequence). The CDR3 totals 15 residues. CDR3: CATYGTAPLTGKQFF. For the CDR3, the DNA is TGTGCCACCTACGGGACGGCCCCTCTCACCGGGAAGCAGTTTTTT.

The rearrangement joins TRBV6-1 to TRBJ2-3; 11 nucleotides agree with TRBD2. The CDR3 has 15 amino acids. Looked up from germline, CDR1 is MNHNS and CDR2 is SASEGT. V gave up 6 bases and J gave up 12 bases; unmatched junction bases: 14. CDR3 sequence reads: CASSLLAGDSDTQYF. In nucleotides, the CDR3 is TGTGCCAGCAGCCTACTAGCGGGAGACTCCGACACTCAGTATTTT.

This clonotype was found many times. The rearrangement joins TRBV7-9 to TRBJ2-2; 7 bases fit TRBD2. The germline gives CDR1 SEHNR, CDR2 FQNEAQ (reference sequence). The CDR3 is 16 residues long. V shed 7 bases and J 1 base; nucleotides not matched to a gene: 9. For the CDR3, the DNA is TGTGCCAGCATCAGAGGGATAGCGGGGAACACCGGGGAGCTGTTTTTT. Its translation: CASIRGIAGNTGELFF.

By sample fraction, this clonotype is medium-sized (0.01 to 0.1%). The V gene is TRBV27, the J gene TRBJ2-5; TRBD2 matches at 13 bases. Germline values: CDR1 MNHEY, CDR2 SMNVEV (reference sequence). Unmatched junction bases numbered 11, after V lost 5 bases and J lost 11 bases. The CDR3 runs to 15 residues. This CDR3 is CASSPNIGTSGEQYF. The CDR3 nucleotides are TGTGCCAGCAGTCCAAACATTGGGACTAGCGGGGAGCAGTACTTC.

This clonotype was recorded a few times. At one of its ends the junction is not consistent with the germline gene, which may arise from a read error. The CDR3 is CASREVTSDAQFF. The CDR3 DNA sequence: TGTGCCAGCAGGGAAGTGACCAGCGATGCGCAGTTTTTC. The chain has TRBV6-1 and TRBJ2-1, with D unresolved. Germline CDR1 is MNHNS and CDR2 is SASEGT. The CDR3 consists of 13 residues.

This clonotype was counted ten times or more. The chain employs TRBV11-3 and TRBJ2-1, with 10 bases matching TRBD2. CDR3 length equals 18 residues. Germline CDR1 is SGHNT and CDR2 is YENEEA. The trim removed 2 bases at V and 8 bases at J, leaving 15 bases unmatched. The CDR3 region has the DNA TGTGCCAGCAGCTTATCCGGACTAGCGGCTGGGAAGGATGATGAGCAGTTCTTC. Protein sequence: CASSLSGLAAGKDDEQFF.

The V and J genes are TRBV10-3 and TRBJ2-2; D perhaps matches TRBD2 (6 bases). V was pared by 11 bases and J by 5 bases, with 21 bases between. In germline, CDR1 is ENHRY, CDR2 SYGVKD. This CDR3 has 15 residues. The CDR3 reads CARRLQSGSTGELFF. The CDR3 DNA reads as TGTGCCCGGAGACTCCAGTCCGGGAGTACCGGGGAGCTGTTTTTT.

As regards this clonotype: Compared with germline, one end of the junction differs, possibly owing to a read error. The rearrangement links TRBV25-1 to TRBJ2-1; D may be TRBD1 or TRBD2 (6 bases each). The germline CDR1 and CDR2 sequences are MGHDK and SYGVNS. There are 16 residues in the CDR3. CDR3 loop: CASSEFKGGSYDEQFF. The CDR3 DNA follows: TGTGCCAGCAGTGAATTTAAGGGGGGCTCCTACGATGAGCAGTTTTTT.

This clonotype was found many times. This chain uses TRBV10-2 with TRBJ1-2; possible D gene TRBD1, 5 bases. This CDR3 is built from 12 residues. Germline V CDR1 and CDR2: WSHSY, SAAADI. V was trimmed by 10 bases and J by 4 bases, leaving 13 bases between them. The CDR3 is CATYYGGYGYTF. Written as DNA, the CDR3 is TGCGCCACCTATTACGGGGGCTATGGCTACACCTTC.

Comments on this clonotype: The junction shows a germline mismatch at one end, possibly a read error. The J gene is TRBJ2-3, the V gene TRBV6-1, with D tentatively TRBD2 (6 bases). Per the germline V gene, CDR1 is MNHNS and CDR2 is SASEGT. This CDR3 has 14 amino acids. The CDR3 loop reads CASSGGRYPDTQYF. CDR3 in DNA: TGTGCGAGCAGCGGAGGGCGATACCCAGATACGCAGTATTTC.

On this clonotype: Sequence at one end of the junction differs from germline and may be a read error. This chain joins TRBV12-5 and TRBJ2-4, with D possibly matching TRBD2 (6 bases). The CDR3 is made up of 15 amino acids. In germline, CDR1 is LGHNT, CDR2 FRNRAP. CDR3 amino acids: CARGSGLRAKDMQYF. CDR3 DNA sequence: TGTGCCCGCGGCTCGGGACTCAGAGCCAAAGACATGCAGTACTTT.

This clonotype appeared a few times. A clone one base away is much larger, so this may be a read error. This sequence joins TRBV6-1 and TRBJ2-1; weak D call: TRBD2 (6 bases). CDR3 length: 14 residues. Germline CDR1 MNHNS, CDR2 SASEGT. V was cut by 4 bases and J by 10 bases, with 17 bases left in between. The DNA of the CDR3 is TGTGCCAGCAGTGTTCAGAGGTTGGACTACGAGCAGTTCTTC. Amino acids: CASSVQRLDYEQFF.